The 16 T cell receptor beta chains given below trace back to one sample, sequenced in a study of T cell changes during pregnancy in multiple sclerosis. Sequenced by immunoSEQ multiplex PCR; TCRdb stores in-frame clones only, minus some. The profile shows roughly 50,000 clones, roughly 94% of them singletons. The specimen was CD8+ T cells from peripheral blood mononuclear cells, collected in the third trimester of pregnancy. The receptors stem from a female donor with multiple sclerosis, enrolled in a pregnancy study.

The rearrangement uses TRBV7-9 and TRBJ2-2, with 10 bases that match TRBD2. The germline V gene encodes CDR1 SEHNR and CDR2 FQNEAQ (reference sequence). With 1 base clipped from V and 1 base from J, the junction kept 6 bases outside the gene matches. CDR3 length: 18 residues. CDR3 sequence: CASSLGLAGVMNTGELFF. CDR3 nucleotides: TGTGCCAGCAGCTTAGGGCTAGCGGGAGTTATGAACACCGGGGAGCTGTTTTTT.

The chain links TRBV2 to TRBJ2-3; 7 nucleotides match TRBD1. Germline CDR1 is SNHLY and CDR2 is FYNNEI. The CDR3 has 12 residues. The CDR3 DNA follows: TGTGGAGGAGACAGGGGCACAGATACGCAGTATTTT. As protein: CGGDRGTDTQYF.

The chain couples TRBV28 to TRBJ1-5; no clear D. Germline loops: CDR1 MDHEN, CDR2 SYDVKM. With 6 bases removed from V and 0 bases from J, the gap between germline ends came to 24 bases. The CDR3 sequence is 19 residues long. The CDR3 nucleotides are TGTGCCAGCAGACCCCTTCAAACTTATCACCATTATAGCAATCAGCCCCAGCATTTT. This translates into CASRPLQTYHHYSNQPQHF.

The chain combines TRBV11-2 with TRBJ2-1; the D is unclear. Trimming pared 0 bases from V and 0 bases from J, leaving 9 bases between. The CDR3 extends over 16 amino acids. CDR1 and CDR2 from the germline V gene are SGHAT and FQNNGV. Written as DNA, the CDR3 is TGTGCCAGCAGCTTAGAAGCCAGGTTCTCCTACAATGAGCAGTTCTTC. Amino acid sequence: CASSLEARFSYNEQFF.

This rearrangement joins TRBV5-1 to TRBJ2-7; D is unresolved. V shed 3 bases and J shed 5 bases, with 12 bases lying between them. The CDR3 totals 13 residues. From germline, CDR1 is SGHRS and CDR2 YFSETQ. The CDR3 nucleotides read TGCGCCAGCAGCTCTGGCGACCGGGACGAGCAGTACTTC. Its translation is CASSSGDRDEQYF. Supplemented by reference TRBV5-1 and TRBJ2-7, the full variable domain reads KAGVTQTPRYLIKTRGQQVTLSCSPISGHRSVSWYQQTPGQGLQFLFEYFSETQRNKGNFPGRFSGRQFSNSRSEMNVSTLELGDSALYLCASSSGDRDEQYFGPGTRLTVT.

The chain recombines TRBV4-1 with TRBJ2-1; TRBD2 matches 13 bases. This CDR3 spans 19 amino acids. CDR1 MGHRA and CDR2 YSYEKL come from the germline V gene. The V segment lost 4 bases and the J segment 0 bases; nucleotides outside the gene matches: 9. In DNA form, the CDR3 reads TGCGCCAGCAGCCCCGGACTAGCGGGAGTCAAGGGCTCCTACAATGAGCAGTTCTTC. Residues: CASSPGLAGVKGSYNEQFF.

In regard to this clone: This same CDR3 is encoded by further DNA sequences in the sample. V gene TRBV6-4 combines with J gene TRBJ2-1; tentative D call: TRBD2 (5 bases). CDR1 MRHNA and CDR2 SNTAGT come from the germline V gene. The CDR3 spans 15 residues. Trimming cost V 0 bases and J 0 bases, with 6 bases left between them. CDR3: CASSDSSGSYNEQFF. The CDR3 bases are TGTGCCAGCAGTGACTCCAGCGGCTCCTACAATGAGCAGTTCTTC.

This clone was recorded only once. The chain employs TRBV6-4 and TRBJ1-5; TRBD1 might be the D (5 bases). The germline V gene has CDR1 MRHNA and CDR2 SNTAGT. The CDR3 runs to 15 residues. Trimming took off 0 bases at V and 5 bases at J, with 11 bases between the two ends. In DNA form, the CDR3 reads TGTGCCAGCAGTGACTCCGGCAGGGTTGATCAGCCCCAGCATTTT. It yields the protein CASSDSGRVDQPQHF.

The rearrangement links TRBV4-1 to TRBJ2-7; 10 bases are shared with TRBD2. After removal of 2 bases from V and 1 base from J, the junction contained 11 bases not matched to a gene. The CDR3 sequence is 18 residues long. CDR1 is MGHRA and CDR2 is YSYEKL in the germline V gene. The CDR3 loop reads CASSQWVSGRLRSYEQYF. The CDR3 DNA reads TGCGCCAGCAGCCAATGGGTTAGCGGGAGGTTGAGGTCCTACGAGCAGTACTTC.

For the CDR3, the DNA is TGTGCCAGCAGTGAATATTCGGGGGACAGGAGCTATGGCTACACCTTC. Its protein product is CASSEYSGDRSYGYTF. The genes are TRBV25-1 and TRBJ1-2, with 8 nucleotides matching TRBD1. V was clipped by 0 bases and J by 4 bases; unmatched bases: 7. Germline CDR1 reads MGHDK; CDR2 reads SYGVNS. This CDR3 contains 16 residues.

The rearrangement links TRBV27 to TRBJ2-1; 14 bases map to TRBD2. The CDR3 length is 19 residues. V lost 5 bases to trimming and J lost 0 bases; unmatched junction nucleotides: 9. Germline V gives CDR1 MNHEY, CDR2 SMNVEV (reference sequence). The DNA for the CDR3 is TGTGCCAGCAGTAAGAGCGGACTAGCGGGAGGCCCCTCCTACAATGAGCAGTTCTTC. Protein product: CASSKSGLAGGPSYNEQFF.

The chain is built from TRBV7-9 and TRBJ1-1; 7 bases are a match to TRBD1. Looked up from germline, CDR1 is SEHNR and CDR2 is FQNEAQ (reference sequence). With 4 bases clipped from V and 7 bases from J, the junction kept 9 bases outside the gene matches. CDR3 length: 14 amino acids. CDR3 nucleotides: TGTGCCAGCAGCTCGGAACAGACAGGGATTGAAGCTTTCTTT. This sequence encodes CASSSEQTGIEAFF.

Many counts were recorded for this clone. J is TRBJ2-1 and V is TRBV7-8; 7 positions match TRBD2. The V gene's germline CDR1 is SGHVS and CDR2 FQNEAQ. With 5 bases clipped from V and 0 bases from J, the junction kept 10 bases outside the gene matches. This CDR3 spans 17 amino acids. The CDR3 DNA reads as TGTGCCAGCAGCCCTGGACCTAGCGGAGACTCCTACAATGAGCAGTTCTTC. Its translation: CASSPGPSGDSYNEQFF. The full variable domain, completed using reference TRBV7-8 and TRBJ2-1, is GAGVSQSPRYKVAKRGQDVALRCDPISGHVSLFWYQQALGQGPEFLTYFQNEAQLDKSGLPSDRFFAERPEGSVSTLKIQRTQQEDSAVYLCASSPGPSGDSYNEQFFGPGTRLTVL.

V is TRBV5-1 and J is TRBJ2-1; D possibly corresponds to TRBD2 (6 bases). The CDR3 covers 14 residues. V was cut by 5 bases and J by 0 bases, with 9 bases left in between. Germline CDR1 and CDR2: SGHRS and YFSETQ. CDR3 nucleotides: TGCGCCAGCAGGGGCGGGAACTCCTACAATGAGCAGTTCTTC. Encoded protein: CASRGGNSYNEQFF.

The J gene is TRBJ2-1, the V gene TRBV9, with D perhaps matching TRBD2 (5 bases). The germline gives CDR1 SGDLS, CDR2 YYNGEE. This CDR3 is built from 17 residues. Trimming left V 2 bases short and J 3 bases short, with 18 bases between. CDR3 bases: TGTGCCAGCAGCGTGGCGGAGGTGGGATGGGACTACAATGAGCAGTTCTTC. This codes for CASSVAEVGWDYNEQFF.

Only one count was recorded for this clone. CDR3 sequence: CASSILAGGFNEQFF. For the CDR3, the DNA is TGTGCCAGCAGTATTTTAGCGGGAGGGTTCAATGAGCAGTTCTTC. The chain employs TRBV6-4 and TRBJ2-1; 11 bases line up with TRBD2. Germline CDR1 MRHNA, CDR2 SNTAGT. Trimming removed 5 bases from V and 6 bases from J; junction bases left unmatched: 6. This CDR3 region has 15 residues.